This T cell receptor beta chain was found in a study of blood T cell repertoires in COVID-19. V lost 0 bases to trimming and J lost 3 bases, with 9 bases between them. Germline CDR1 is SGHDT and CDR2 is YYEEEE. The CDR3 is made up of 15 amino acids. Original handling: Reference gene primer amplification gave nucleated cell count estimates. Generated by immunoSEQ multiplex PCR, the TCRdb table keeps only in-frame clones and is missing some. V, J and clone size derive from that table, while D and trimming were established from the DNA sequence. The sample lists 34,000 or so clones, around 87% occurring once.

The receptor's source is a man aged 50-59 years with active or convalescent COVID-19. J is TRBJ2-2 and V is TRBV5-6; D possibly corresponds to TRBD1 (6 bases). Material for sequencing was peripheral blood. The CDR3 nucleotides read TGTGCCAGCAGCTTGGAGGACAGATACACCGGGGAGCTGTTTTTT. It translates to CASSLEDRYTGELFF.